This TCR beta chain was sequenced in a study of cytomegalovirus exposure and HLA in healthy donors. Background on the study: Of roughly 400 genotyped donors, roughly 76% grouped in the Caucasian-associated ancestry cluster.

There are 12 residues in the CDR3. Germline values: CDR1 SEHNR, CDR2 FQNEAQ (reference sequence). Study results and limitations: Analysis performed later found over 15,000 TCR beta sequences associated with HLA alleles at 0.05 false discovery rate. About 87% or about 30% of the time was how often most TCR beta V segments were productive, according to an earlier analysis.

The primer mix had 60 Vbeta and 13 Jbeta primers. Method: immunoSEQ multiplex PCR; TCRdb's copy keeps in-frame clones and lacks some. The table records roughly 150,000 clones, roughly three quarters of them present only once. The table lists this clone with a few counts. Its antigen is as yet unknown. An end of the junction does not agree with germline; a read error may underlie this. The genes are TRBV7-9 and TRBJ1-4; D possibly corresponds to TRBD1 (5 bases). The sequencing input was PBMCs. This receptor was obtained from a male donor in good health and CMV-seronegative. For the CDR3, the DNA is TGTTCCAGCAGCGCAGGGAACCAAAAACTGTTTTTT. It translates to CSSSAGNQKLFF.